The text below deals with one T cell receptor (beta chain). This entry comes from a study of response to subunit inactivated influenza vaccine. TCRdb reprocessed the RT-PCR reads with MiXCR, giving one entry per CDR3 protein. This repertoire shows more than 450,000 distinct CDR3 sequences, roughly 8.2% found once; its top ten account for 10% to 15%. Between the trimmed V and J ends, which lost 8 bases and 1 base, there was a span of 14 bases. This CDR3 spans 14 amino acids. Germline-derived CDR1 and CDR2 are MNHNS and SASEGT. This TCR was sampled from a man aged 50 to 75 who received an inactivated influenza vaccine. This sequence joins TRBV6-1 and TRBJ1-1; TRBD1 is a possible D gene (6 bases). The material sequenced was PBMCs from blood, taken roughly 24 months after vaccination. CDR3: CASQGPGENTEAFF. The CDR3 DNA is TGTGCCAGCCAGGGGCCAGGGGAGAACACTGAAGCTTTCTTT.